This T cell receptor beta chain was obtained from a study of blood T cell repertoires in COVID-19. Germline V CDR1 and CDR2: SSHAT, FNYEAQ (reference sequence). V shed 6 bases, J shed 10 bases, and the junction held 5 bases outside the gene matches. The CDR3 spans 13 residues. Repertoires were generated with immunoSEQ multiplex PCR, while TCRdb's copy carries only in-frame clones and drops some. Seen here are roughly 360,000 clones, around 87% observed once, and the top ten hold roughly 0.97%. Sequences were obtained from PBMCs or T cells enriched from blood (not recorded which). This TCR derives from a woman in her thirties with acute COVID-19. The chain links TRBV7-7 to TRBJ1-6, with 8 bases matching TRBD1. The CDR3: CASSLTGDSPLHF. CDR3 in DNA: TGTGCCAGCAGTTTGACAGGGGACTCACCCCTCCACTTT.